The clone carrying this T cell receptor (beta chain) was recorded once. From germline, CDR1 is SSHAT and CDR2 FNYEAQ (reference sequence). This CDR3 is 12 amino acids long. This sample is part of a study of shared clonotypes between healthy human individuals. Study in general: Each donor's CD8 memory used one plate, CD8 naive two, each CD4 subset three.

Profiling relied on immunoSEQ multiplex PCR, and the TCRdb table lists in-frame clones only, not all of them. The data show roughly 1 million clones, approximately 76% seen once. Sequencing input: memory CD4+ T cells sorted from blood. Subset of the sample: CD45RA-negative fraction. This TCR was sampled from a man between 18 and 35 years old in good health. V gene TRBV7-7 combines with J gene TRBJ2-1; D might be TRBD1 or TRBD2, each matching 5 bases. The CDR3 loop is CAVRGVRGEQFF. In nucleotides, the CDR3 is TGTGCTGTTAGAGGGGTTAGGGGTGAGCAGTTCTTC. Variable domain in full (rest from reference TRBV7-7 and TRBJ2-1): GAGVSQSPRYKVTKRGQDVTLRCDPISSHATLYWYQQALGQGPEFLTYFNYEAQPDKSGLPSDRFSAERPEGSISTLTIQRTEQRDSAMYRCAVRGVRGEQFFGPGTRLTVL.